This TCR beta chain was sequenced during a study of T-cell memory formation after mild COVID-19. Background on the study: Each donor largely had its own TCR clusters.

V was cut by 7 bases and J by 0 bases, with 19 bases left in between. The germline CDR1 and CDR2 sequences are SEHNR and FQNEAQ (reference sequence). The CDR3 length is 18 residues. Study-wide points: Confirmation of SARS-CoV-2 specificity was lacking for second-wave clones peaking day 37.

TCRdb reprocessed the 5' RACE reads with MiXCR, giving one entry per CDR3 protein. Altogether a few hundred thousand distinct CDR3 sequences are present, roughly 21% being singletons, with the ten largest covering 20% to 25%. This clonotype was seen a handful of times. Its antigen is undetermined. The material sequenced was PBMCs or a T cell subset sorted from them (not recorded which). The sequence derives from a man aged 18 to 29 who had mild COVID-19 (a few samples of this study predate the infection). Cell type and time point are not known. The rearrangement joins TRBV7-9 to TRBJ1-6; D is ambiguous. The CDR3 DNA is TGTGCCAGCATAGGGCTGAAGTTAGCACGCTCCTATAATTCACCCCTCCACTTT. Translating it yields CASIGLKLARSYNSPLHF.